This record concerns one T cell receptor beta chain sequence. These data are taken from a study of blood T cell repertoires in COVID-19. The germline CDR1 and CDR2 sequences are SNHLY and FYNNEI. The CDR3 extends over 15 amino acids. Trimming pared 3 bases from V and 2 bases from J, leaving 11 bases between. The protocol was immunoSEQ multiplex PCR, while the TCRdb copy is restricted to in-frame clones and leaves out a portion. Among 70,000 to 90,000 clones listed, around 88% were seen once. The sample was peripheral blood. The chain carries TRBV2 and TRBJ2-1; tentatively, D is TRBD2 (6 bases). This sequence originates from a man aged 55 to 70 with acute or convalescent COVID-19. This CDR3 is CASSETGVTYNEQFF. In DNA form, the CDR3 reads TGTGCCAGCAGTGAGACGGGAGTAACCTACAATGAGCAGTTCTTC.